The 17 T cell receptor beta chains below were found in one sample sequenced in a study of blood T cell repertoires in COVID-19. Profiled with immunoSEQ multiplex PCR; TCRdb holds only in-frame clones, not every one. The table lists just under 150,000 clones, approximately 85% of them singletons. The sequencing sample was made of peripheral blood. These receptors came from a human donor with acute or convalescent COVID-19. The donor label of this sample is uncertain.

The CDR3 sequence: CASGSGTGSTDTQYF. The CDR3 bases are TGTGCTAGTGGTTCGGGGACAGGTAGCACAGATACGCAGTATTTT. V is TRBV12-5 and J is TRBJ2-3; TRBD1 agrees at 8 bases. With V trimmed by 4 bases and J by 0 bases, 3 bases remained unmatched. The germline CDR1 and CDR2 sequences are LGHNT and FRNRAP. The CDR3 is made up of 15 amino acids. The full variable domain, completed using reference TRBV12-5 and TRBJ2-3, is DARVTQTPRHKVTEMGQEVTMRCQPILGHNTVFWYRQTMMQGLELLAYFRNRAPLDDSGMPKDRFSAEMPDATLATLKIQPSEPRDSAVYFCASGSGTGSTDTQYFGPGTRLTVL.

This clone is a singleton in its sample. This chain joins TRBV28 and TRBJ2-2, with D possibly being TRBD1 (5 bases). The CDR3 has 16 residues. Trimming left V 3 bases short and J 3 bases short, with 14 bases between. From germline, CDR1 is MDHEN and CDR2 SYDVKM. The CDR3 is CASSLYQGFDTGELFF. CDR3 DNA sequence: TGTGCCAGCAGTTTGTACCAGGGTTTTGACACCGGGGAGCTGTTTTTT.

This clone was counted between two and nine times. This chain joins TRBV11-2 and TRBJ1-1; D gene ambiguous. Trimming pared 2 bases from V and 2 bases from J, leaving 12 bases between. Per germline, CDR1 SGHAT and CDR2 FQNNGV. The CDR3 runs to 15 residues. The CDR3 loop is CASSLLWQTNTEAFF. The CDR3 DNA is TGTGCCAGCAGCTTACTTTGGCAGACAAACACTGAAGCTTTCTTT.

This clone has only a few counts. The chain is built from TRBV19 and TRBJ2-7; TRBD1 matches at 8 bases. This CDR3 spans 15 amino acids. Germline trimming cut 3 bases from V and 1 base from J; bases unmatched to any gene: 5. The V gene's germline CDR1 is LNHDA and CDR2 SQIVND (reference sequence). The DNA of the CDR3 is TGTGCCAGTAGTATTGGCAGGGGGCGATCCTACGAGCAGTACTTC. Amino acids: CASSIGRGRSYEQYF.

V is TRBV24-1 and J is TRBJ2-3; 9 bases are shared with TRBD2. V lost 9 bases and J lost 3; bases outside the gene matches: 12. The CDR3 runs to 16 residues. The germline CDR1 and CDR2 sequences are KGHDR and SFDVKD. The CDR3 coding sequence is TGTGCCACCGGGTCGTCTGAGACTAGCGGTACAGATACGCAGTATTTT. Translation: CATGSSETSGTDTQYF.

V usage is TRBV10-3 and J usage is TRBJ1-1, with 8 bases fitting TRBD1. The CDR3 contains 15 residues. CDR1 is ENHRY and CDR2 is SYGVKD in the germline V gene. V trimming: 2 bases; J trimming: 1 base; junction bases outside the gene matches: 3. The CDR3 DNA sequence: TGTGCCATCAGTGAGCTAGGACAGGGGAACACTGAAGCTTTCTTT. Translated: CAISELGQGNTEAFF.

The chain combines TRBV29-1 with TRBJ1-2, with 10 bases fitting TRBD1. The germline V gene has CDR1 SQVTM and CDR2 ANQGSEA. The V gene end was trimmed by 7 bases and the J gene end by 3 bases; junction bases not matched to a gene: 11. There are 15 residues in the CDR3. CDR3 coding DNA: TGCAGCGCCAAATCCGGGACAGGGGTATACTATGGCTACACCTTC. The encoded protein is CSAKSGTGVYYGYTF.

The J gene is TRBJ2-7, the V gene TRBV9, with 11 bases lining up with TRBD2. The J segment lost 3 bases and the V segment lost 3 bases, leaving 8 bases of the junction unmatched. The CDR3 is 16 residues long. From germline, CDR1 is SGDLS and CDR2 YYNGEE. For the CDR3, the DNA is TGTGCCAGCAGCGCCGAACTAGCGGGAGCCTACTACGAGCAGTACGTC. This encodes CASSAELAGAYYEQYV.

V and J are TRBV2 and TRBJ1-5; D is perhaps TRBD1 (5 bases). This CDR3 region has 15 residues. Between the trimmed V and J ends, which lost 6 bases and 3 bases, there was a span of 15 bases. Germline-derived CDR1 and CDR2 are SNHLY and FYNNEI. The DNA for the CDR3 is TGTGCCAGCAGAGTACAGGACAAAGCCAATCAGCCCCAGCATTTT. This translates into CASRVQDKANQPQHF. The variable domain in full, completed from reference TRBV2 and TRBJ1-5, reads EPEVTQTPSHQVTQMGQEVILRCVPISNHLYFYWYRQILGQKVEFLVSFYNNEISEKSEIFDDQFSVERPDGSNFTLKIRSTKLEDSAMYFCASRVQDKANQPQHFGDGTRLSIL.

The chain links TRBV6-1 to TRBJ1-5, with 7 bases identical to TRBD1. This CDR3 comprises 16 residues. V lost 4 bases and J lost 4; bases outside the gene matches: 10. The germline gives CDR1 MNHNS, CDR2 SASEGT. The CDR3 loop is CASSGQGSVANQPQHF. In DNA form, the CDR3 reads TGTGCCAGCAGTGGACAGGGCTCGGTCGCTAATCAGCCCCAGCATTTT.

This chain connects TRBV6-5 to TRBJ2-1; 9 bases map to TRBD2. CDR1 and CDR2 (germline): MNHEY, SVGAGI. V trimming: 6 bases; J trimming: 8 bases; junction bases outside the gene matches: 11. This CDR3 has 15 amino acids. CDR3 nucleotides: TGTGCCAGCAGGAGAGGCGGGGGGGCGTCATATGAGCAGTTCTTC. This gives the protein CASRRGGGASYEQFF.

This rearrangement joins TRBV6-6 to TRBJ1-3; TRBD1 aligns across 9 bases. CDR3 length equals 16 residues. Germline V gene sequence: CDR1 MNHNY, CDR2 SVGAGI (reference sequence). The V segment lost 7 bases and the J segment 3 bases; nucleotides outside the gene matches: 10. The CDR3 reads CASTNRQGESGNTIYF. In DNA, the CDR3 is TGTGCCAGCACCAACAGACAGGGGGAGAGTGGAAACACCATATATTTT.

The V and J genes are TRBV7-2 and TRBJ2-7; TRBD1 matches 9 bases. The CDR3 length is 13 residues. Per germline, CDR1 SGHTA and CDR2 FQGNSA. With V trimmed by 3 bases and J by 9 bases, 6 bases remained unmatched. This CDR3 is CASSLGQGMGQYF. CDR3 coding DNA: TGTGCCAGCAGCTTGGGACAGGGTATGGGGCAGTACTTC.

V and J are TRBV2 and TRBJ2-6, with TRBD1 as a possible D gene (5 bases). Germline V lookup: CDR1 SNHLY, CDR2 FYNNEI. The V end lost 3 bases, the J end lost 0 bases, and 18 bases lay between the germline ends. The CDR3 length is 19 residues. CDR3 nucleotides: TGTGCCAGCAGTGATGGAGTAGACAGTGCCAACTCTGGGGCCAACGTCCTGACTTTC. This translates into CASSDGVDSANSGANVLTF.

V is TRBV5-4 and J is TRBJ1-1; 7 bases fit TRBD1. The CDR3 length is 14 residues. CDR1 is SGHNT, CDR2 YYREEE, per germline (reference sequence). The junction had 9 bases not matched to a gene; V was cut back by 6 bases and J by 4 bases. The CDR3 protein is CASTRGAGGTEAFF. The CDR3 DNA follows: TGTGCCAGCACCAGGGGGGCAGGGGGCACTGAAGCTTTCTTT.

The rearrangement uses TRBV2 and TRBJ1-1, with D tentatively TRBD1 (5 bases). The CDR3 is made up of 15 amino acids. The V end was cut by 6 bases, the J end by 0 bases, with 14 bases between. CDR1 is SNHLY, CDR2 FYNNEI, per germline. The DNA of the CDR3 is TGTGCCAGCAGCCCGGAAAAGGGGATGAACACTGAAGCTTTCTTT. Translation gives CASSPEKGMNTEAFF. The entire variable domain, with the rest obtained from reference TRBV2 and TRBJ1-1, is as follows: EPEVTQTPSHQVTQMGQEVILRCVPISNHLYFYWYRQILGQKVEFLVSFYNNEISEKSEIFDDQFSVERPDGSNFTLKIRSTKLEDSAMYFCASSPEKGMNTEAFFGQGTRLTVV.

CDR3 protein: CASSRTGGYYEQYF. DNA of the CDR3: TGTGCCAGCAGCCGGACAGGGGGGTACTACGAGCAGTACTTC. This sequence joins TRBV5-4 and TRBJ2-7; the match to TRBD1 covers 10 bases. The CDR3 totals 14 residues. V dropped 4 bases and J dropped 3; count of bases not matched to a gene: 4. Germline values: CDR1 SGHNT, CDR2 YYREEE (reference sequence).